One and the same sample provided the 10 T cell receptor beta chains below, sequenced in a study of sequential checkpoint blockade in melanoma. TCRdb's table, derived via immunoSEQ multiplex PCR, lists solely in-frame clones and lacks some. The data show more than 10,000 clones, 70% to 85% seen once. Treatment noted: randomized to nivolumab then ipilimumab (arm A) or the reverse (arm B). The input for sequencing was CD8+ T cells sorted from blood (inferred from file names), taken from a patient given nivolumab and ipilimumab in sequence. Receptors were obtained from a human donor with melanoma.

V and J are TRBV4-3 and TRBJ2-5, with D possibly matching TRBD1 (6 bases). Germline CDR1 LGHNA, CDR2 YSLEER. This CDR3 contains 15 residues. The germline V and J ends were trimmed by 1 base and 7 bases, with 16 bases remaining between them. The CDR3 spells CASSQGSRGIGTQYF. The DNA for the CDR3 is TGCGCCAGCAGCCAAGGGTCCAGGGGAATCGGGACCCAGTACTTC.

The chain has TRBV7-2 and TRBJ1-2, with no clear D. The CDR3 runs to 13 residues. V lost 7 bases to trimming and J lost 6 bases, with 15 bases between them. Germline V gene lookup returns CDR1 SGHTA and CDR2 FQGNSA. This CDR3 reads CASTLAVWHGYTF. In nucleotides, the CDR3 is TGTGCCAGCACCTTGGCCGTGTGGCATGGCTACACCTTC.

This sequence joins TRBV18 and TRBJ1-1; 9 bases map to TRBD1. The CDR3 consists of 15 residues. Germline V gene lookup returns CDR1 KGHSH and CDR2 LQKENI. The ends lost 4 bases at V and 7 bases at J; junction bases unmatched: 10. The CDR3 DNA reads TGTGCCAGCTCACGAACAACAGGGGGCAGGGATGAAGCTTTCTTT. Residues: CASSRTTGGRDEAFF.

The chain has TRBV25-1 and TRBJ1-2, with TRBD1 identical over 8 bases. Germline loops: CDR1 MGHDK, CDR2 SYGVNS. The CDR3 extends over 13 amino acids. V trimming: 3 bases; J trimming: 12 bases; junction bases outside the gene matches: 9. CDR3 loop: CASSDGRTGRHTF. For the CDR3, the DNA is TGTGCCAGCAGTGATGGGCGGACAGGGAGACACACCTTC.

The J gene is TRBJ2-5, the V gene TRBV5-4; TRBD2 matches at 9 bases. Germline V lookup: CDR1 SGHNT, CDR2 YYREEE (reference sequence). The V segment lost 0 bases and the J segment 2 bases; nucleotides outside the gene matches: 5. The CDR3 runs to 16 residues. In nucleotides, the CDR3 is TGTGCCAGCAGCTTGGTGCCTAGCGGGGAACAAGAGACCCAGTACTTC. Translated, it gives CASSLVPSGEQETQYF.

The CDR3 sequence: CASSVYGSTDTQYF. The DNA for the CDR3 is TGTGCCAGCAGCGTATACGGTAGCACAGATACGCAGTATTTT. This chain uses TRBV9 with TRBJ2-3, with unresolved D. The CDR3 has 14 residues. The germline V and J ends were trimmed by 1 base and 0 bases, with 6 bases remaining between them. Germline V CDR1 and CDR2: SGDLS, YYNGEE.

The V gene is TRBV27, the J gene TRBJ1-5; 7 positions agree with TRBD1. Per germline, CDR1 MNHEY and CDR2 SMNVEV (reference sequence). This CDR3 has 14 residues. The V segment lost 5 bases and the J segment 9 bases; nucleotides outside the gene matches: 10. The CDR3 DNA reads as TGTGCCAGCAGTGACGGACAGGCGGTTTTGCCCCAGCATTTT. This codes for CASSDGQAVLPQHF.

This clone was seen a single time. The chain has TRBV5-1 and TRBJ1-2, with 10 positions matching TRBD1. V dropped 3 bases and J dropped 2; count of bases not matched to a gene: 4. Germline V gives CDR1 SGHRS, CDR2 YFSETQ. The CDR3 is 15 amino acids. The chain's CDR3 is CASSWGGQGNYGYTF. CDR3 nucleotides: TGCGCCAGCAGCTGGGGGGGACAGGGGAACTATGGCTACACCTTC.

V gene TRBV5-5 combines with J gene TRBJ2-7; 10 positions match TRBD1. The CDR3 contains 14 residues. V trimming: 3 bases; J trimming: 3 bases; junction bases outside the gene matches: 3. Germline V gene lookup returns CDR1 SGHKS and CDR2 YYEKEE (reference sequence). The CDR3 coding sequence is TGTGCCAGCAGCTACGGGACAGGGGACTACGAGCAGTACTTC. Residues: CASSYGTGDYEQYF.

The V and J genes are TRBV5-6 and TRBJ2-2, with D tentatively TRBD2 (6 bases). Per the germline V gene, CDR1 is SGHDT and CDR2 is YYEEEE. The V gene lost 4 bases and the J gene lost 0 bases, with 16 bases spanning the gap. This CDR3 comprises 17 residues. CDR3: CASSPPLGTSNTGELFF. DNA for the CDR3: TGTGCCAGCAGCCCACCCTTAGGGACTTCGAACACCGGGGAGCTGTTTTTT.